The clone carrying this T cell receptor (beta chain) was counted once. Its antigen remains unidentified. Trimming took off 7 bases at V and 11 bases at J, with 11 bases between the two ends. There are 10 residues in the CDR3. From germline, CDR1 is ENHRY and CDR2 SYGVKD. Some clones are missing from TCRdb's copy, which holds only in-frame ones; the method was immunoSEQ multiplex PCR. The sample includes around 140,000 clones, roughly 92% of them seen just once. This sample stems from a study of T cell responses to AZD1222 COVID-19 vaccine. Regarding the study as a whole: Mostly white British, mostly female donors; authors suggested clonal diversity may be underestimated.

The specimen comprised peripheral blood, sampled on day 0 of AZD1222 vaccination. The chain has TRBV10-3 and TRBJ1-1; possible D gene TRBD1, 5 bases. The clonotype comes from an adult in good health. In nucleotides, the CDR3 is TGTGCCATCAACCAGGGTCGGGCTTTCTTT. It specifies CAINQGRAFF.